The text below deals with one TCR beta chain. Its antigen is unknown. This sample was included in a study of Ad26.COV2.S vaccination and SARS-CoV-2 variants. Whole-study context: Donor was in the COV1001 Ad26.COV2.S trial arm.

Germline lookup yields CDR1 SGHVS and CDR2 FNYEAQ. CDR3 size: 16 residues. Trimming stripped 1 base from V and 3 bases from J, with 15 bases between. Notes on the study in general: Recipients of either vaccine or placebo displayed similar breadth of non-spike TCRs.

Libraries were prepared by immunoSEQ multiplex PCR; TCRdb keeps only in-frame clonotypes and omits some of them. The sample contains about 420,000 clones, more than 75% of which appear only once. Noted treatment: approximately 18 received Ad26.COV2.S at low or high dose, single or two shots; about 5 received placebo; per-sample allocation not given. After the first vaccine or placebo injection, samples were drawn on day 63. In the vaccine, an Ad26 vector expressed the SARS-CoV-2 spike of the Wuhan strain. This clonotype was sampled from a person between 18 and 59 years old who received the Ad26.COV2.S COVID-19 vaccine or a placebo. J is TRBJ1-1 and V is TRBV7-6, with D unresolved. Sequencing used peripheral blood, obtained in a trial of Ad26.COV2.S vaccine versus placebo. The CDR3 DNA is TGTGCCAGCAGCTTAGAGGTGATGGCCCGAGACACTGAAGCTTTCTTT. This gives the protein CASSLEVMARDTEAFF. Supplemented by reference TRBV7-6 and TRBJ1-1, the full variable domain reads GAGVSQSPRYKVTKRGQDVALRCDPISGHVSLYWYRQALGQGPEFLTYFNYEAQQDKSGLPNDRFSAERPEGSISTLTIQRTEQRDSAMYRCASSLEVMARDTEAFFGQGTRLTVV.